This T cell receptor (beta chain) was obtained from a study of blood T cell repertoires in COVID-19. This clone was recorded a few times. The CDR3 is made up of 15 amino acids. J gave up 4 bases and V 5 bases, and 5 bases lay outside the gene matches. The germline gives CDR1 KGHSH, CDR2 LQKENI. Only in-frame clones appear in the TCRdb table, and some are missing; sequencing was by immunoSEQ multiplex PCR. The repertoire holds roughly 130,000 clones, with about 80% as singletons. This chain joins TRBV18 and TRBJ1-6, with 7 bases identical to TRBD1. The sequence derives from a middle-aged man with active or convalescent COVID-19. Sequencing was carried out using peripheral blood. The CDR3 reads CASSAGTAYNSPLHF. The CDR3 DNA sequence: TGTGCCAGCTCAGCCGGGACAGCATATAATTCACCCCTCCACTTT.